What follows are 6 T cell receptor beta chains derived from one specimen sequenced in a study of blood T cells in healthy people across ages (dated by TCRdb to the mid-2010s). The library was generated by 5' RACE. Sequencing relied on an Illumina HiSeq 2500. The second PCR ran for about 7 to 11 cycles and used a J-beta primer mix along with a sample-barcoded 5' primer. TCRdb took the public reads, trimmed them with fastp at Q25, ran MiXCR for clone calling and kept in-frame beta chains. CDR3 protein duplicates are merged, each entry listing the most common genes and DNA. This sample is represented by roughly 1.6 million distinct CDR3 sequences; roughly 32% of them were singletons. The ten most abundant clones make up over 9% of the sample. The specimen was blood. These receptors came from a woman younger than 45 in good health.

The V and J genes are TRBV10-3 and TRBJ2-1, with 11 bases aligning to TRBD2. The CDR3 contains 14 residues. Unmatched junction bases numbered 3, after V lost 6 bases and J lost 5 bases. CDR1 is ENHRY, CDR2 SYGVKD, per germline. CDR3 bases: TGTGCCATCAGGACTAGCGGGGACCACAATGAGCAGTTCTTC. It codes for CAIRTSGDHNEQFF.

The chain employs TRBV10-3 and TRBJ2-7, with D unresolved. The CDR3 consists of 14 residues. Germline V gene sequence: CDR1 ENHRY, CDR2 SYGVKD. Deletions cut 4 bases from V and 1 base from J, with 11 bases between. The CDR3 loop reads CAISGGTPSYEQYF. The CDR3, as DNA: TGTGCCATCAGTGGCGGTACCCCATCCTACGAGCAGTACTTC.

This clonotype has ten or more counts. The CDR3 DNA reads TGTGCCAGCAGCCAAGATCCCCAGCAGGGGCGCTTAGGGCAGTATTTT. Its protein is CASSQDPQQGRLGQYF. The chain has TRBV14 and TRBJ2-3, with a tentative D call TRBD1 (6 bases). The CDR3 extends over 16 amino acids. Trimming removed 0 bases from V and 11 bases from J, with 21 bases in between. Looked up from germline, CDR1 is SGHDN and CDR2 is FVKESK.

The gene calls are TRBV7-8 and TRBJ2-1; D may be TRBD2 (5 bases). Germline V gives CDR1 SGHVS, CDR2 FQNEAQ. This CDR3 comprises 14 residues. Trimming removed 2 bases at V and 7 bases at J, with 12 bases between. The CDR3 loop reads CASSLYGGRNEQFF. In nucleotides, the CDR3 is TGTGCCAGCAGCTTATATGGAGGCCGAAATGAGCAGTTCTTC.

The V and J genes are TRBV21-1 and TRBJ1-5. TRBV21-1 is recorded as a pseudogene. The CDR3 length is 13 residues. CDR3 in amino acids: CASSKTLNQPQHF. The DNA for the CDR3 is TGTGCCAGCAGCAAAACCCTTAATCAGCCCCAGCATTTT.

This clonotype was counted between two and nine times. V gene TRBV11-2 combines with J gene TRBJ2-1, with 11 positions matching TRBD2. V shed 3 bases, J shed 7 bases, and the junction held 8 bases outside the gene matches. The CDR3 has 16 residues. Germline V CDR1 and CDR2: SGHAT, FQNNGV. In DNA, the CDR3 is TGTGCCAGCAGCTTGTTACTAGCGGGAGTGAGGAATGAGCAGTTCTTC. Its translation is CASSLLLAGVRNEQFF.